This T cell receptor (beta chain) derives from a study of blood T cell repertoires in COVID-19. Study information: Samples taken during acute and convalescent COVID-19 were collected in the United States, Italy and Spain. T cells, B-cell-depleted T cells, or PBMCs supplied cDNA or gDNA.

Authors' analysis steps: Cell counts per sample came from amplifying reference gene primers. Profiled with immunoSEQ multiplex PCR; TCRdb holds only in-frame clones, not every one. The D gene and trimming were derived from the DNA, and the V and J assignments and clone size from that table. The sample holds some 220,000 clones, approximately 83% seen once. The germline V gene encodes CDR1 LGHNT and CDR2 FRNRAP. Trimming removed 1 base from V and 8 bases from J; junction bases left unmatched: 8. The CDR3 sequence is 16 residues long. V and J are TRBV12-5 and TRBJ1-4; 9 nucleotides match TRBD1. The TCR was taken from a human donor in a cohort sampled during active COVID-19. The sequencing sample was made of peripheral blood. The CDR3 DNA is TGTGCTAGTGGTTTGGGCAGGACAGGGGTAAGCGAAAAACTGTTTTTT. Translation gives CASGLGRTGVSEKLFF. The whole variable domain, remainder taken from reference TRBV12-5 and TRBJ1-4, is DARVTQTPRHKVTEMGQEVTMRCQPILGHNTVFWYRQTMMQGLELLAYFRNRAPLDDSGMPKDRFSAEMPDATLATLKIQPSEPRDSAVYFCASGLGRTGVSEKLFFGSGTQLSVL.